This record looks at one T cell receptor (beta chain) sequence and its context. What it binds is unknown. The sample comes from a study of OX40 agonist ivuxolimab in advanced cancers. Whole-study context: Patients treated during dose escalation were battling hepatocellular carcinoma, melanoma, renal cell or head and neck cancer.

Study-wide results and caveats: Among expanded peripheral T cells, antigen specificity went undetermined. Expansion of clones was among the lowest in partial responders at 0.1-3.0 mg/kg.

Generated by immunoSEQ multiplex PCR, the TCRdb table keeps only in-frame clones and is missing some. The sample has about 60,000 clones, 85% seen once; the top ten hold under 3.5%. The receptor's source is an adult with an advanced solid tumor such as melanoma, head and neck, liver or kidney cancer. Sequenced material: CD4+ or CD8+ T cells sorted from blood, taken in a trial of the OX40 agonist ivuxolimab.

The DNA of the CDR3 is TGTGCCAGCAGTTACTCACTAGCGCGGGAGACCCAGTACTTC. This translates into CASSYSLARETQYF. The chain joins TRBV6-6 to TRBJ2-5, with 7 bases aligning to TRBD2. The CDR3 length is 14 residues. V lost 0 bases to trimming and J lost 5 bases; unmatched junction nucleotides: 3. Germline lookup yields CDR1 MNHNY and CDR2 SVGAGI (reference sequence).